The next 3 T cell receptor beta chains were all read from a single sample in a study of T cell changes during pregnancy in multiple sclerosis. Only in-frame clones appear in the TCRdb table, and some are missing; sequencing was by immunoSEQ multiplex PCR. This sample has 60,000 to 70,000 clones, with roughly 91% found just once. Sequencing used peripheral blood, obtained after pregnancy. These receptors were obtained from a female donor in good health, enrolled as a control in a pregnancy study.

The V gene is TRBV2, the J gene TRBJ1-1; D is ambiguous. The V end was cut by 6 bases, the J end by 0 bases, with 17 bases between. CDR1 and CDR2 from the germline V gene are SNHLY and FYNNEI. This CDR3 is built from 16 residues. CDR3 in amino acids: CASSPASEILNTEAFF. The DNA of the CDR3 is TGTGCCAGCAGCCCCGCGTCTGAAATCCTGAACACTGAAGCTTTCTTT.

The CDR3 DNA is TGTGCTAGTGGTCCCAGGGGGGCGACTGAAGCTTTCTTT. This translates into CASGPRGATEAFF. The V call is TRBV12-5, the J call TRBJ1-1; the match to TRBD1 covers 7 bases. The CDR3 extends over 13 amino acids. Looked up from germline, CDR1 is LGHNT and CDR2 is FRNRAP. Unmatched junction bases numbered 5, after V lost 5 bases and J lost 5 bases.

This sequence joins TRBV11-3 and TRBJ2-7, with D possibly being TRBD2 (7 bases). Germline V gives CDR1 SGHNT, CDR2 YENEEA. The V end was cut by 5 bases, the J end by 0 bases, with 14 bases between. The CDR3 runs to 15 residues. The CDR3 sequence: CASSPRGGSSYEQYF. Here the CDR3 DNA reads TGTGCCAGCAGCCCAAGGGGGGGGAGCTCCTACGAGCAGTACTTC. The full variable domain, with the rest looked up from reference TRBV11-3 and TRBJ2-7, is EAGVVQSPRYKIIEKKQPVAFWCNPISGHNTLYWYLQNLGQGPELLIRYENEEAVDDSQLPKDRFSAERLKGVDSTLKIQPAELGDSAVYLCASSPRGGSSYEQYFGPGTRLTVT.